This T cell receptor beta chain was obtained from a study of type 1 and type 2 diabetes patients. The overall study: Donors were type 1 diabetes, type 2 diabetes, or nondiabetic controls. CD4+ or CD8+ T cells were positively selected from PBMCs with microbeads. Sequencing for the whole study yielded 18,976,912 paired-end reads.

This clonotype occurred many times. Each diabetic donor fulfilled classification criteria for either type 1 or type 2. PCR was run on genomic DNA. Amplification of the beta chain CDR3 used 30 forward and 13 reverse multiplex primers. Each CDR3 protein is one row after TCRdb ran MiXCR on the multiplex PCR reads. Of some 250,000 distinct CDR3 sequences listed, approximately 45% were seen once; the top ten hold roughly 15%. This clonotype was sampled from a man aged 18 to 29 with type 2 diabetes. The sample consisted of peripheral blood mononuclear cells (PBMCs).

CDR3 sequence: CASSQQGNYGYTF. DNA for the CDR3: TGTGCCAGCAGCCAACAGGGAAACTATGGCTACACCTTC. The genes are TRBV2 and TRBJ1-2; D possibly corresponds to TRBD1 (6 bases). Germline V gene data show CDR1 as SNHLY and CDR2 as FYNNEI. V lost 6 bases and J 2 bases, leaving 10 bases between the germline ends. The CDR3 length is 13 residues. The complete variable domain, with remaining parts taken from reference TRBV2 and TRBJ1-2, reads EPEVTQTPSHQVTQMGQEVILRCVPISNHLYFYWYRQILGQKVEFLVSFYNNEISEKSEIFDDQFSVERPDGSNFTLKIRSTKLEDSAMYFCASSQQGNYGYTFGSGTRLTVV.